A single sample gave rise to the 25 T cell receptor beta chains below, sequenced in a study of shared clonotypes between healthy human individuals. Repertoires were generated with immunoSEQ multiplex PCR, while TCRdb's copy carries only in-frame clones and drops some. The sample holds some 1,600,000 clones, 98% seen once. Input material: naive CD4+ T cells sorted from blood. The sample's subset: CD45RA+ positively selected. The source of these receptors is a man aged 30 to 39 in good health.

On this clone itself: Other nucleotide sequences in the sample specify the same CDR3. The chain joins TRBV15 to TRBJ1-1; D call uncertain. Germline CDR1 reads LNHNV; CDR2 reads YYDKDF (reference sequence). The CDR3 spans 12 residues. V shed 3 bases and J shed 1 base, with 3 bases lying between them. In DNA form, the CDR3 reads TGTGCCACCAGCAGGGGGAACACTGAAGCTTTCTTT. Translating it yields CATSRGNTEAFF. The variable domain in full, with the rest retrieved from reference TRBV15 and TRBJ1-1, is DAMVIQNPRYQVTQFGKPVTLSCSQTLNHNVMYWYQQKSSQAPKLLFHYYDKDFNNEADTPDNFQSRRPNTSFCFLDIRSPGLGDTAMYLCATSRGNTEAFFGQGTRLTVV.

The chain recombines TRBV25-1 with TRBJ1-2; weak D call: TRBD1 (5 bases). Trimming removed 6 bases from V and 4 bases from J, with 12 bases in between. The CDR3 runs 13 residues. The germline V gene encodes CDR1 MGHDK and CDR2 SYGVNS. CDR3 in DNA: TGTGCCAGCAGGAGGGGACTGACCTATGGCTACACCTTC. Its protein is CASRRGLTYGYTF.

V gene TRBV18 combines with J gene TRBJ2-6; 7 bases fit TRBD1. This CDR3 is 17 amino acids long. Germline V gene lookup returns CDR1 KGHSH and CDR2 LQKENI. V was pared by 4 bases and J by 2 bases, with 8 bases of the junction left unmatched. The CDR3 nucleotides read TGTGCCAGCTCACTGGCAGTCCAGGGGGCTGGGGCCAACGTCCTGACTTTC. The encoded protein is CASSLAVQGAGANVLTF.

CDR3 amino acids: CAWSVRDRAQQYF. Written as DNA, the CDR3 is TGTGCCTGGAGTGTACGTGATAGAGCTCAGCAGTACTTC. The rearrangement joins TRBV30 to TRBJ2-7, with D uncertain. Trimming removed 0 bases at V and 8 bases at J, with 14 bases between. This CDR3 spans 13 amino acids. The germline CDR1 and CDR2 sequences are GTSNPN and SVGIG (reference sequence).

The chain recombines TRBV7-6 with TRBJ2-5, with 8 bases fitting TRBD1. The CDR3 is 14 residues long. From germline, CDR1 is SGHVS and CDR2 FNYEAQ. The junction had 7 bases not matched to a gene; V was cut back by 5 bases and J by 5 bases. The CDR3 region has the DNA TGTGCCAGCAGCAACGGACAGGGTGGCGAGACCCAGTACTTC. Its translation: CASSNGQGGETQYF.

This rearrangement joins TRBV9 to TRBJ2-1; 9 bases align to TRBD2. Germline V gene lookup returns CDR1 SGDLS and CDR2 YYNGEE. The CDR3 extends over 16 amino acids. With V trimmed by 3 bases and J by 7 bases, 11 bases remained unmatched. CDR3 DNA sequence: TGTGCCAGCAGCGGCCTCTCCGGGACTAGCTCAAATGAGCAGTTCTTC. It is translated as CASSGLSGTSSNEQFF.

This chain uses TRBV7-8 with TRBJ2-7, with 10 nucleotides matching TRBD1. In germline, CDR1 is SGHVS, CDR2 FQNEAQ. The CDR3 covers 14 residues. Germline trimming cut 1 base from V and 7 bases from J; bases unmatched to any gene: 4. Written as DNA, the CDR3 is TGTGCCAGCAGCTTAGGGACAGGGGGTGGTGAGCAGTACTTC. Translating gives CASSLGTGGGEQYF.

The rearrangement joins TRBV29-1 to TRBJ2-3; 9 bases agree with TRBD2. The CDR3 spans 18 residues. With V trimmed by 1 base and J by 1 base, 12 bases remained unmatched. Germline V gene data show CDR1 as SQVTM and CDR2 as ANQGSEA. The CDR3 loop reads CSVEGGSSGSLGTDTQYF. CDR3 coding DNA: TGCAGCGTTGAAGGGGGGAGTAGCGGGAGTCTGGGCACAGATACGCAGTATTTT.

This clone occurred once. The V call is TRBV9, the J call TRBJ2-5; TRBD2 agrees at 10 bases. Trimming took 2 bases from V and 4 from J; bases not matched to a gene: 11. The CDR3 contains 17 residues. CDR1 and CDR2 (germline): SGDLS, YYNGEE. CDR3 protein: CASSVSSGRVEGETQYF. CDR3 sequence (DNA): TGTGCCAGCAGCGTCTCTAGCGGGAGAGTGGAGGGAGAGACCCAGTACTTC.

V gene TRBV6-5 combines with J gene TRBJ2-1; no definite D call. Germline loops: CDR1 MNHEY, CDR2 SVGAGI. This CDR3 comprises 16 residues. Trimming took off 0 bases at V and 4 bases at J, with 13 bases between the two ends. The CDR3 bases are TGTGCCAGCAGTTACTCGATAGCTACCCGATACAATGAGCAGTTCTTC. It is translated as CASSYSIATRYNEQFF.

The chain carries TRBV6-1 and TRBJ2-7; 9 nucleotides align to TRBD1. The CDR3 has 14 amino acids. Germline CDR1 reads MNHNS; CDR2 reads SASEGT. V lost 4 bases and J lost 4; bases outside the gene matches: 5. The CDR3 DNA follows: TGTGCCAGCAGTGGGGACAGGGACCCTTACGAGCAGTACTTC. Translating gives CASSGDRDPYEQYF.

The chain employs TRBV7-3 and TRBJ2-1, with D tentatively TRBD1 or TRBD2 (6 bases each). Trimming left V 3 bases short and J 0 bases short, with 18 bases between. CDR1 is SGHTA and CDR2 is FQGTGA in the germline V gene. The CDR3 covers 18 residues. The CDR3 loop is CASSFKGRGGGSYNEQFF. CDR3 DNA: TGTGCCAGCAGCTTTAAGGGTCGAGGGGGAGGCTCCTACAATGAGCAGTTCTTC. Variable domain in full (rest from reference TRBV7-3 and TRBJ2-1): GAGVSQTPSNKVTEKGKYVELRCDPISGHTALYWYRQSLGQGPEFLIYFQGTGAADDSGLPNDRFFAVRPEGSVSTLKIQRTERGDSAVYLCASSFKGRGGGSYNEQFFGPGTRLTVL.

The J gene is TRBJ1-2, the V gene TRBV10-1; D unclear. Trimming removed 3 bases at V and 2 bases at J, with 7 bases between. CDR1 WNHNN and CDR2 SYGVQD come from the germline V gene (reference sequence). The CDR3 covers 13 residues. CDR3 in DNA: TGCGCCAGCAGTGATCGGGGAAACTATGGCTACACCTTC. It translates to CASSDRGNYGYTF.

The genes are TRBV7-2 and TRBJ2-3; D is uncertain. CDR1 SGHTA and CDR2 FQGNSA come from the germline V gene. This CDR3 contains 15 residues. Trimming cost V 5 bases and J 6 bases, with 18 bases left between them. The CDR3 coding sequence is TGTGCCAGCAGCCCTCCGGGCTCAGCCCCGGATACGCAGTATTTT. It encodes CASSPPGSAPDTQYF.

This rearrangement joins TRBV19 to TRBJ1-5; no firm D call. The CDR3 is 13 amino acids. Germline CDR1 LNHDA, CDR2 SQIVND (reference sequence). Trimming cost V 8 bases and J 0 bases, with 8 bases left between them. The chain's CDR3 is CASSEFSNQPQHF. As DNA, the CDR3 is TGTGCCAGTTCAGAATTTAGCAATCAGCCCCAGCATTTT.

About this clone: The conserved phenylalanine or tryptophan is not found at the CDR3 terminus, so this likely reflects a read error. The DNA is omitted, as the CDR3 cannot be located on it reliably, and the CDR3 follows TCRdb's listing. This chain links TRBV9 with TRBJ2-3; the table's D call of TRBD1 was not tested on the DNA. Germline lookup yields CDR1 SGDLS and CDR2 YYNGEE. The CDR3 sequence runs 9 residues, both termini included. CDR3 protein: CASSVFGGP.

Comment on this clone: In the same sample, other DNA sequences code for this CDR3. The V call is TRBV27, the J call TRBJ2-5, with D hard to call. The CDR3 contains 13 residues. V was pared by 3 bases and J by 4 bases, with 9 bases between. Germline V gene sequence: CDR1 MNHEY, CDR2 SMNVEV (reference sequence). Written as DNA, the CDR3 is TGTGCCAGCAGTTTTCTCCCCCCAGAGACCCAGTACTTC. Residues: CASSFLPPETQYF.

In nucleotides, the CDR3 is TGTGCCAGAAGCTTGGGCTCGGCTAGCGGGAGTGGAAGCACCGGGGAGCTGTTTTTT. It specifies CARSLGSASGSGSTGELFF. This chain joins TRBV5-3 and TRBJ2-2; the match to TRBD2 covers 10 bases. TRBV5-3 is marked as an open reading frame, function uncertain. This CDR3 comprises 19 residues. V shed 0 bases and J 4 bases; nucleotides not matched to a gene: 12.

J is TRBJ2-7 and V is TRBV4-1; 8 bases line up with TRBD1. The V gene's germline CDR1 is MGHRA and CDR2 YSYEKL. This CDR3 has 16 residues. The J segment lost 3 bases and the V segment lost 0 bases, leaving 7 bases of the junction unmatched. CDR3 amino acids: CASSQDDRGQVYEQYF. In nucleotides, the CDR3 is TGCGCCAGCAGCCAAGATGATAGGGGACAGGTCTACGAGCAGTACTTC.

The chain recombines TRBV18 with TRBJ2-5; D is uncertain. The CDR3 has 14 residues. V shed 0 bases and J shed 9 bases, with 14 bases lying between them. The germline CDR1 and CDR2 sequences are KGHSH and LQKENI. DNA of the CDR3: TGTGCCAGCTCACCACCCGACCAGTTTGCGGCCCAGTACTTC. Translating it yields CASSPPDQFAAQYF.

This chain uses TRBV7-9 with TRBJ1-2; 8 nucleotides agree with TRBD1. The germline V gene encodes CDR1 SEHNR and CDR2 FQNEAQ (reference sequence). V lost 5 bases and J lost 8; bases outside the gene matches: 13. This CDR3 is 15 amino acids long. As DNA, the CDR3 is TGTGCCAGCAGCCACCAGACAGGGGAGGTGAAAGGCTACACCTTC. This encodes CASSHQTGEVKGYTF.

CDR3 nucleotide sequence: TGTGCCAGCAGTTTTCGTGGTCCAGGGTTAAACAATGAGCAGTTCTTC. Protein sequence: CASSFRGPGLNNEQFF. The chain is built from TRBV27 and TRBJ2-1; D perhaps matches TRBD1 (5 bases). CDR1 is MNHEY and CDR2 is SMNVEV in the germline V gene (reference sequence). The CDR3 loop spans 16 amino acids. The V and J ends lost 3 bases and 5 bases respectively, with 17 bases between them.

The chain links TRBV27 to TRBJ1-5; D is perhaps TRBD1 (6 bases). CDR1 MNHEY and CDR2 SMNVEV come from the germline V gene (reference sequence). V gave up 6 bases and J gave up 4 bases, with 28 bases separating them. The CDR3 is 19 amino acids. The CDR3 nucleotides read TGTGCCAGCAGCCCCGAGGGGCTGGGGGGATGGGGGCAGAATCAGCCCCAGCATTTT. Amino acids: CASSPEGLGGWGQNQPQHF.

This clone was picked up one time. The chain uses TRBV5-1 and TRBJ2-1; no clear D gene. Germline lookup yields CDR1 SGHRS and CDR2 YFSETQ. The CDR3 is 16 amino acids. Trimming stripped 1 base from V and 0 bases from J, with 11 bases between. CDR3 in amino acids: CASSLSPQSSYNEQFF. In DNA form, the CDR3 reads TGCGCCAGCAGCTTGTCTCCCCAGAGCTCCTACAATGAGCAGTTCTTC.

The V call is TRBV18, the J call TRBJ1-2, with 8 bases lining up with TRBD1. Germline V gives CDR1 KGHSH, CDR2 LQKENI. CDR3 length: 15 residues. V was clipped by 5 bases and J by 6 bases; unmatched bases: 11. This CDR3 is CASSVLQGEQDGYTF. As DNA, the CDR3 is TGTGCCAGCTCAGTACTACAGGGGGAGCAAGATGGCTACACCTTC. The variable domain in full, completed from reference TRBV18 and TRBJ1-2, reads NAGVMQNPRHLVRRRGQEARLRCSPMKGHSHVYWYRQLPEEGLKFMVYLQKENIIDESGMPKERFSAEFPKEGPSILRIQQVVRGDSAAYFCASSVLQGEQDGYTFGSGTRLTVV.